The rows below give T cell receptor beta chains drawn from one sample of a study of T cells after yellow fever vaccination. MiXCR was run by TCRdb on the 5' RACE reads, yielding one entry per CDR3 protein. The table shows 400,000 or so distinct CDR3 sequences, with around 19% occurring only once. This sample comprised PBMCs, obtained before the yellow fever booster vaccination. The source is a man between 18 and 35 years old who received the YFV17D yellow fever vaccine. Each CDR3 is given with its conserved first and last residue. A D gene is named only where the DNA matches it firmly. Expanded clones are given a class, and other clones once, few, many or no size at all.

V gene	J gene	D gene	CDR3 length	clone size	CDR3 DNA	CDR3 protein
TRBV29-1	TRBJ2-7	TRBD1	16	.	TGCAGCGTTGAAGTAGGGTCATCCGGGACAGGTGTCGAGCAGTACTTC	CSVEVGSSGTGVEQYF
TRBV6-5	TRBJ2-1	.	13	few	TGTGCCAGCAGTTACGGAGCGGAAAATGAGCAGTTCTTC	CASSYGAENEQFF
TRBV20-1	TRBJ1-1	.	12	few	TGCAGTGCTAGAGATCCCGGGGGTGAAGCTTTCTTT	CSARDPGGEAFF
TRBV28	TRBJ1-1	.	15	few	TGTGCCAGCAGTTTTGGGACGACCATGAACACTGAAGCTTTCTTT	CASSFGTTMNTEAFF
TRBV9	TRBJ1-1	TRBD1	15	few	TGTGCCAGCAGCGTAGGGTCAGGGGGGTACACTGAAGCTTTCTTT	CASSVGSGGYTEAFF
TRBV11-1	TRBJ2-7	TRBD1	16	.	TGTGCCAGCAGCCCAAGGGACAGGGGCACCCTCTACGAGCAGTACTTC	CASSPRDRGTLYEQYF
TRBV29-1	TRBJ2-1	.	15	.	TGCAGCGTATCCGGGGGACAGTCTTCCTACAATGAGCAGTTCTTC	CSVSGGQSSYNEQFF
TRBV12-3/TRBV12-4	TRBJ2-7	TRBD2	15	few	TGTGCCAGCAGTTTACCTAGCCTAGCGGGGTACGAGCAGTACTTC	CASSLPSLAGYEQYF
TRBV29-1	TRBJ2-2	TRBD1	16	.	TGCAGCGTTAAGGATGACAGGGTGTTAGACACCGGGGAGCTGTTTTTT	CSVKDDRVLDTGELFF
TRBV28	TRBJ2-5	.	14	.	TGTGCCAGCAGTTTCTATGCAGCTTTAGAGACCCAGTACTTC	CASSFYAALETQYF
TRBV28	TRBJ2-5	.	14	.	TGTGCCAGCAACCCGGGCGGAGACCAAGAGACCCAGTACTTC	CASNPGGDQETQYF
TRBV6-5	TRBJ2-5	.	15	.	TGTGCCAGCAGTTACGAGGGGGGAAGGCAAGAGACCCAGTACTTC	CASSYEGGRQETQYF
TRBV12-3/TRBV12-4	TRBJ1-5	TRBD1	14	few	TGTGCCAGCAGTGAAACAGGGGGCGGGCAGCCCCAGCATTTT	CASSETGGGQPQHF
TRBV7-2	TRBJ2-1	.	16	.	TGTGCCAGCAGCTTAGTGGTGGGCAGCTCCTACAATGAGCAGTTCTTC	CASSLVVGSSYNEQFF
TRBV21-1	TRBJ2-5	.	16	.	TGTGCCAGCAGCAAAGCTGGCAGGGGGTACCAAGAGACCCAGTACTTC	CASSKAGRGYQETQYF
TRBV2	TRBJ2-1	.	13	.	TGTGCCAGTTTGCGGGGAGCCTACAATGAGCAGTTCTTC	CASLRGAYNEQFF
TRBV20-1	TRBJ2-7	TRBD1	18	.	TGCAGTGCTAGTCAGTCGCAGGGGGCCCGGAAGGCCGAGGACGAGCAGTACTTC	CSASQSQGARKAEDEQYF
TRBV5-1	TRBJ2-1	.	16	few	TGCGCCAGCAGTTTGCTAGCAGGGGCGGAATACAATGAGCAGTTCTTC	CASSLLAGAEYNEQFF
TRBV11-3	TRBJ2-1	.	13	.	TGTGCCAGCAGCCCCAAACCCCAAATCGAGCAGTTCTTC	CASSPKPQIEQFF
TRBV10-3	TRBJ2-7	.	14	few	TGTGCCGCACAGGTCGGGGCTGGGGAATACGAGCAGTACTTC	CAAQVGAGEYEQYF
TRBV14	TRBJ2-2	.	13	many	TGTGCCAGCAGCCAAGATCTCGCCCGGGAGCTGTTTTTT	CASSQDLARELFF
TRBV4-3	TRBJ1-2	.	14	few	TGCGCCAGCAGCCAGATTGACAGGTTCTATGGCTACACCTTC	CASSQIDRFYGYTF
TRBV5-5	TRBJ1-5	.	15	few	TGTGCCAGCAGCCAGGACATCCTTAGCAATCAGCCCCAGCATTTT	CASSQDILSNQPQHF
TRBV5-1	TRBJ2-2	.	15	few	TGCGCCAGCAGCTCGCTAGCGACGAACACCGGGGAGCTGTTTTTT	CASSSLATNTGELFF
TRBV12-3/TRBV12-4	TRBJ2-1	TRBD2	15	once	TGTGCCAGCAGACTTAGCGGGGGGACGCTCAATGAGCAGTTCTTC	CASRLSGGTLNEQFF
TRBV9	TRBJ2-2	.	15	.	TGTGCCAGCAGCGTAGATGACAGACCCACCGGGGAGCTGTTTTTT	CASSVDDRPTGELFF
TRBV7-6	TRBJ2-4	TRBD1	14	few	TGTGCCAGCAGCGATTCCTACAGGGGAAACATTCAGTACTTC	CASSDSYRGNIQYF
TRBV10-3	TRBJ2-1	.	15	.	TGTGCCATCAGTGAGAGGCAGGGGCAGGGCAATGAGCAGTTCTTC	CAISERQGQGNEQFF
TRBV4-1	TRBJ2-4	TRBD2	18	.	TGCGCCAGCAGCCATAGCGGGGGGAGTATTTCGGCCAAAAACATTCAGTACTTC	CASSHSGGSISAKNIQYF
TRBV5-1	TRBJ1-4	.	14	.	TGCGCCAGCAGCCAGGACCTAGGGAATGAAAAACTGTTTTTT	CASSQDLGNEKLFF
TRBV5-1	TRBJ2-7	TRBD1	16	few	TGCGCCAGCAGCTTCCTTGGGGGACAGGGGGCGACCGAGCAGTACTTC	CASSFLGGQGATEQYF